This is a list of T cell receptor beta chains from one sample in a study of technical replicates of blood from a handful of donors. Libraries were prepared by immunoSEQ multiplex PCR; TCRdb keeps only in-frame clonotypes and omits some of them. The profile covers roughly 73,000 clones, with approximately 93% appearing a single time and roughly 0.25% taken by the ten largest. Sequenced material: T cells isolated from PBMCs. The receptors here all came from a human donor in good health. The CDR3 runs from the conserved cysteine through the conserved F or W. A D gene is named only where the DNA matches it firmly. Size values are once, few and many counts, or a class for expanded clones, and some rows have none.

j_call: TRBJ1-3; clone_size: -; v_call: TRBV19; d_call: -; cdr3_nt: TGTGCCAGTAGTCCCTCTTCCTCTGGAAACACCATATATTTT; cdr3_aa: CASSPSSSGNTIYF
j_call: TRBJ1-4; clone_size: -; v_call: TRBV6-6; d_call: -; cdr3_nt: TGTGCCAGCAGTTACTCAGGGGAGGGGAATGAAAAACTGTTTTTT; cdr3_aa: CASSYSGEGNEKLFF
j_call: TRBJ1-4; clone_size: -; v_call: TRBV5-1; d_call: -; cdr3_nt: TGCGCCAGCAGCTTGTATCGGGCGGCGGGTGAAAAACTGTTTTTT; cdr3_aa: CASSLYRAAGEKLFF
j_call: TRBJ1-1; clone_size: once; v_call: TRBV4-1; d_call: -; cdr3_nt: TGCGCCAGCAGCCAAATACCCCTTAAGGGGGAAGCTTTCTTT; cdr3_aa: CASSQIPLKGEAFF
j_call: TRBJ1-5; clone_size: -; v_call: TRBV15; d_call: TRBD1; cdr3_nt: TGTGCCACCAGCAGAGGTCATTCCGGGACAGGGTTTGAGGTGGGTCAGCCCCAGCATTTT; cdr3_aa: CATSRGHSGTGFEVGQPQHF
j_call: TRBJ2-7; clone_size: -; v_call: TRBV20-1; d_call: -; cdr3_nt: TGCAGTGCTAGTCGGGTGTACGAGCAGTACTTC; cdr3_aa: CSASRVYEQYF
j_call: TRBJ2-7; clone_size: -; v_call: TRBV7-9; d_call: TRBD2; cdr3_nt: TGTGCCAGCAGCGCCCCCGGGACTAGTTCCTACGAGCAGTACTTC; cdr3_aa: CASSAPGTSSYEQYF
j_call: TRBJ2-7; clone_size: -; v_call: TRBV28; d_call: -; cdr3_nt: TGTGCCAGCAGTTTATGGGGCGGGGAGCAGTACTTC; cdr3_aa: CASSLWGGEQYF
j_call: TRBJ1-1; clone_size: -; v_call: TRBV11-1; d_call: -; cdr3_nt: TGTGCCAGCAGCTTAACAGGGCCTCTCACTGAAGCTTTCTTT; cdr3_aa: CASSLTGPLTEAFF
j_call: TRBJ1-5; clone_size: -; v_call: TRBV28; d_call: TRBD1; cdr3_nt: TGTGCCACCTACCCCGACAGGGGGTTTAATCAGCCCCAGCATTTT; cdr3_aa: CATYPDRGFNQPQHF
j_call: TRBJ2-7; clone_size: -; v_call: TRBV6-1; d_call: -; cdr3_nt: TGTGCCAGCAGTGAAGATGTCGGCTACGAGCAGTACTTC; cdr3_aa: CASSEDVGYEQYF
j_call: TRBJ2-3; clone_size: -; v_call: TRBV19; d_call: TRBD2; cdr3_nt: TGTGCCAGTAAAGCGACTAGCAATCTCCCCACAGATACGCAGTATTTT; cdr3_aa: CASKATSNLPTDTQYF
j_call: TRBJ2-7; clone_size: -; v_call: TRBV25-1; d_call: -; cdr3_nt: TGTGCCAGCAGTTTGCCGGGAGTGGGCGAGCAGTACTTC; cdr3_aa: CASSLPGVGEQYF
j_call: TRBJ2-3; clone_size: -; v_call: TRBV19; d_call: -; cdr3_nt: TGTGCCAGTAGTAGATCCCTGACGCGGAGTGTCACAGATACGCAGTATTTT; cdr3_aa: CASSRSLTRSVTDTQYF
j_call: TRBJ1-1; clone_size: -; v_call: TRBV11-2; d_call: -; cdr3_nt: TGTGCCAGCAGCTTAGCCGGAGGGGACGCTTTCTTT; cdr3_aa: CASSLAGGDAFF
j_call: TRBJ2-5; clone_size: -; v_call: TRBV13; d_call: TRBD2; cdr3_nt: TGTGCCAGCAGCTTGGGGATAGCGGGTGGAAGGGAGACCCAGTACTTC; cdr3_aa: CASSLGIAGGRETQYF
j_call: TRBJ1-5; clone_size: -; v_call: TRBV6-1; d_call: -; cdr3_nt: TGTGCCAGCAGTGAAGGATCGGGGGAAGTTCAGCCCCAGCATTTT; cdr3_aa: CASSEGSGEVQPQHF
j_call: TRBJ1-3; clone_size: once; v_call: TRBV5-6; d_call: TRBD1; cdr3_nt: TGTGCCAGCAGCTTGGGTGGGACAGCCTCTGGAAACACCATATATTTT; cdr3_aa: CASSLGGTASGNTIYF
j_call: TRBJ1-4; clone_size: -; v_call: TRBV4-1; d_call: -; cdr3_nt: TGCGCCAGCAGCCAAGGGCAACAGCCTGATGGTGAAAAACTGTTTTTT; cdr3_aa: CASSQGQQPDGEKLFF
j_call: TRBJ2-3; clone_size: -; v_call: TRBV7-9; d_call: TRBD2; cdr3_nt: TGTGCCAGCAGCCGACTAGCGGGAACTAGCACAGATACGCAGTATTTT; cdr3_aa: CASSRLAGTSTDTQYF
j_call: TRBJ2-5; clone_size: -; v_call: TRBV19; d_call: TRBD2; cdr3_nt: TGTGCCAGTAGGTGGCGGGGGTCTGAGACCCAGTACTTC; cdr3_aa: CASRWRGSETQYF
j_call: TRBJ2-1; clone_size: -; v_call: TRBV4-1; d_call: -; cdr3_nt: TGCGCCAGCAGCCAAGATGCGTCCGGACTCTTCTACAATGAGCAGTTCTTC; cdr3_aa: CASSQDASGLFYNEQFF
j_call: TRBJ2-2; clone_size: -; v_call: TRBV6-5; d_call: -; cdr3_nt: TGTGCCAGCAGTTACTCCCGGAGGAACACCGGGGAGCTGTTTTTT; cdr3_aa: CASSYSRRNTGELFF
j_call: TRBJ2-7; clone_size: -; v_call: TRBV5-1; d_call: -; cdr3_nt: TGCGCCAGCAGCTTGGACAGGAACTACGAGCAGTACTTC; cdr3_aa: CASSLDRNYEQYF
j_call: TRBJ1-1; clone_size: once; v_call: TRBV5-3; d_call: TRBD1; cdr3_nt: TGTGCCAGAAGCCTCTGCCACGTAAAGATGGGCGGGACAGGGGCTATGAACACTGAAGCTTTCTTT; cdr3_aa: CARSLCHVKMGGTGAMNTEAFF
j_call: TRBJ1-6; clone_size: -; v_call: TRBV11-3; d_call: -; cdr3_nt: TGTGCCAGCAGCCCGGTGACTGATATAATTAAGGCCCTCCACTTT; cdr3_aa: CASSPVTDIIKALHF
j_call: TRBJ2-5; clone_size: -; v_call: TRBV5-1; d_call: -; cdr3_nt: TGCGCCAGCAATGGCGGAGAGACCCAGTACTTC; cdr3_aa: CASNGGETQYF
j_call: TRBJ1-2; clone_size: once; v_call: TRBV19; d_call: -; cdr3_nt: TGTGCCAGTAGTAACAGCCAGGACAGAAGCTACACCTTC; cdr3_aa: CASSNSQDRSYTF
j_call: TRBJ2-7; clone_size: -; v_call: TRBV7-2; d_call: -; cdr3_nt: TGTGCCAGCAGCGAGGGACCGGGACTTAGCGAGCAGTACTTC; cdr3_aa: CASSEGPGLSEQYF
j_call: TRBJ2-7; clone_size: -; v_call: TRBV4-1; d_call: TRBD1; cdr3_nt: TGCGCCAGCAGCCGGCAACAGGGGGCCGTTCGCGAGCAGTACTTC; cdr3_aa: CASSRQQGAVREQYF
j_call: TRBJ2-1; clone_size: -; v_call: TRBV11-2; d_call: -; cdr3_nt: TGTGCCAGCAGCTTAGCGTCTAGCGACTACAATGAGCAGTTCTTC; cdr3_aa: CASSLASSDYNEQFF
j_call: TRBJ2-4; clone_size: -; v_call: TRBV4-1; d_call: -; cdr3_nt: TGCGCCAGCAGCCAAGGGCAGGGTCCCAAAAACATTCAGTACTTC; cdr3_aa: CASSQGQGPKNIQYF
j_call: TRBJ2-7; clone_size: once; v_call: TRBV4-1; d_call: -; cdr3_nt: TGCGCCAGCAGCGGAAGGGATCTCAGCCAAGATTGGAGGTCCTACGAGCAGTACTTC; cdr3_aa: CASSGRDLSQDWRSYEQYF
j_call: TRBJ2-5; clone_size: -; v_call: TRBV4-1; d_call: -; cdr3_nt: TGCGCCAGCAGCCCCCCCGACCAAGAGACCCAGTACTTC; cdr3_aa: CASSPPDQETQYF
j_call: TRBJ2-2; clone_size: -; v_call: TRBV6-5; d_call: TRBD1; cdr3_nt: TGTGCCAGCAAGCCGGGACAGTTCACCGGGGAGCTGTTTTTT; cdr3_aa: CASKPGQFTGELFF
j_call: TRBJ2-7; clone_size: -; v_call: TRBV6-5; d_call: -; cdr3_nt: TGTGCCAGCAGCAGCACCAGGGTAACTTACGAGCAGTACTTC; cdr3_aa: CASSSTRVTYEQYF
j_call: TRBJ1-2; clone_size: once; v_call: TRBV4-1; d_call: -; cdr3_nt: TGCGCCAGCAGCCAAGTACACCCCTATGGCTACACCTTC; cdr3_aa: CASSQVHPYGYTF
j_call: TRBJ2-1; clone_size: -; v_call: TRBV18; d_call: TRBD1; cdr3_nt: TGTGCCAGCTCACCAAGATCCCCGGGACAGGGGTGGAATGAGCAGTTCTTC; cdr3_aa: CASSPRSPGQGWNEQFF
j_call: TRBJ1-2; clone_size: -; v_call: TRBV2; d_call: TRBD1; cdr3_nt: TGTGCCTGGGGGACGGGACAGGGCGACTATGGCTACACCTTC; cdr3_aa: CAWGTGQGDYGYTF
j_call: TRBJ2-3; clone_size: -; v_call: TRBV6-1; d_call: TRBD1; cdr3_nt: TGTGCCAGCCGTCGTGGGCAGGGGGCCACAGATACGCAGTATTTT; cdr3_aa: CASRRGQGATDTQYF
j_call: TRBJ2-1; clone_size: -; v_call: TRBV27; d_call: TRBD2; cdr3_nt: TGTGCCAGCAGTTTAGCGGGAGCCCACAATGAGCAGTTCTTC; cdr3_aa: CASSLAGAHNEQFF
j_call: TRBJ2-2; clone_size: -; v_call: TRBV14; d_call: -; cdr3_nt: TGTGCCAGCAGAGGTTGGAGTGAGGACACCGGGGAGCTGTTTTTT; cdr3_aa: CASRGWSEDTGELFF
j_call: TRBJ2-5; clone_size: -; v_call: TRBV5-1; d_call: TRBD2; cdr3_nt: TGCGCCAGCAGCTTGCAGCGGGATGGGGAGACCCAGTACTTC; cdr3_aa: CASSLQRDGETQYF
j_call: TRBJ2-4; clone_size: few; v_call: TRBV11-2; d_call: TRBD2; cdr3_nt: TGTGCCAGCAGCAGCGGACTAGCGGGATCAGCCAAAAACATTCAGTACTTC; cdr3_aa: CASSSGLAGSAKNIQYF
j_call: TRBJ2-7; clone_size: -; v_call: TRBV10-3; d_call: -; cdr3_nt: TGTGCCATCAGTGGGGGGCTAGGGGTCGACGAGCAGTACTTC; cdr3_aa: CAISGGLGVDEQYF
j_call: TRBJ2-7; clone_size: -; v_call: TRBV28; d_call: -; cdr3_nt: TGTGCCAGCAGTTTAACGCGTAGGACAGCCTACGAGCAGTACTTC; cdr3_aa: CASSLTRRTAYEQYF
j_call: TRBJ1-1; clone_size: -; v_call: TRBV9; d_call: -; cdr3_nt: TGTGCCAGCAGCGTAGCGGAGGGGAGTGAAGCTTTCTTT; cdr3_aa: CASSVAEGSEAFF
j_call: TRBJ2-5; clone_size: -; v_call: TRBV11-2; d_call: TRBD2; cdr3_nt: TGTGCCAGCAGCTCCATAGCGGGACTAGCGGGGGGAGGGGAGACCCAGTACTTC; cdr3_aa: CASSSIAGLAGGGETQYF
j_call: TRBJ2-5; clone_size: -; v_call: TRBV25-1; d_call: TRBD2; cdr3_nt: TGTGCCAGCAGTGAAGGGGTTAGCGGGAGGGAAGAGACCCAGTACTTC; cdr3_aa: CASSEGVSGREETQYF
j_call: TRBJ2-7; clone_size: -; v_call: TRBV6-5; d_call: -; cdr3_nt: TGTGCCAGCAGTCCAGGGGCCTACTACGAGCAGTACTTC; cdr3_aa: CASSPGAYYEQYF
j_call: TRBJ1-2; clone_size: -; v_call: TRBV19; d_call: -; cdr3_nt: TGTGCCAGTAGTATAGGCCCGGGAAACTACACCTTC; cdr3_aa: CASSIGPGNYTF
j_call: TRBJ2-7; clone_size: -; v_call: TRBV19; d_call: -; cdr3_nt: TGTGCCAGTAGTGTACCGGGACACCTCTCCGAGCAGTACTTC; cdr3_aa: CASSVPGHLSEQYF
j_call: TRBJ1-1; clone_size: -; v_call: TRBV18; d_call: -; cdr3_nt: TGTGCCAGCTCACCATTCAGGGGCACGAACACTGAAGCTTTCTTT; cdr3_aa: CASSPFRGTNTEAFF
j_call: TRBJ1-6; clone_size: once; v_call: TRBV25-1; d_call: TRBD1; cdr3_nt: TGTGCCAGCAGTGGACAGGGGGCGAATCGTTCACCCCTCCACTTT; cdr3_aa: CASSGQGANRSPLHF
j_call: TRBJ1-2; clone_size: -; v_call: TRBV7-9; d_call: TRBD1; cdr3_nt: TGTGCCAGCAAGACAGGGGTAGGCTATGGCTACACCTTC; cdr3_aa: CASKTGVGYGYTF